These T cell receptor beta chains were read from a single sample in a study of cytomegalovirus exposure and HLA in healthy donors. TCRdb keeps only in-frame clones here, not all; method: immunoSEQ multiplex PCR. This sample carries approximately 210,000 clones, approximately 80% of them seen once, and the ten largest clones take roughly 10%. The sequencing input was PBMCs. These receptors were taken from a woman aged 45-65 years in good health and CMV-seropositive. CDR3s include the opening cysteine and the closing phenylalanine or tryptophan. Rows give clone size only sometimes, using once, few, many, or a class for an expanded clone.

>TRBJ1-2|TRBV9|.
CASSARQGGYGYTF
>TRBJ1-1|TRBV10-3|few
CAASPAPDTEAFF
>TRBJ1-1|TRBV7-3|.
CSSKWDLNTEAFF
>TRBJ1-6|TRBV7-7|.
CASSLDLGLDSPLHF
>TRBJ1-1|TRBV10-3|.
CAISLTHENTEAFF
>TRBJ2-1|TRBV4-1|.
CASSRQVGTGYNEQFF
>TRBJ2-1|TRBV28|.
CAGSPGGPNEQFF
>TRBJ1-1|TRBV4-3|.
CASSQDKGVWGTEAFF
>TRBJ2-7|TRBV2|.
CASRERDRDYEQYF
>TRBJ2-3|TRBV4-3|.
CASSQETGPQGDTQYF
>TRBJ1-2|TRBV7-9|.
CASSARDRIDYGYTF
>TRBJ2-1|TRBV9|.
CASSTTSGSYNEQFF
>TRBJ1-4|TRBV5-1|.
CASSLRVATNEKLFF
>TRBJ1-2|TRBV5-4|.
CASSSGGAGYGYTF
>TRBJ2-7|TRBV28|.
CASSDRGSNEQYF
>TRBJ1-4|TRBV18|.
CASSPGRGANEKLFF
>TRBJ2-7|TRBV7-9|.
CASSQVQGGRSEQYF
>TRBJ2-2|TRBV21-1|.
CASTRWGGPVTGELFF
>TRBJ2-5|TRBV9|once
CASSVGASGGWETQYF
>TRBJ2-7|TRBV19|.
CASSPGVIALYEQYF
>TRBJ2-1|TRBV19|.
CASSGSGGASGEQFF
>TRBJ2-7|TRBV10-2|.
CASSQSTSGIYEQYF
>TRBJ1-1|TRBV18|.
CASSPRESNGFF
>TRBJ1-4|TRBV5-4|few
CASSLEGYNEKLFF
>TRBJ1-2|TRBV5-4|.
CASSLNSYGYTF
>TRBJ1-1|TRBV12-5|.
CASGPNARGAFF
>TRBJ1-2|TRBV19|.
CASSIEPDRDPNYGYTF
>TRBJ2-3|TRBV6-4|.
CANTDLGAPDTDTQYF
>TRBJ2-7|TRBV6-5|.
CASSRSGTRDEQYF
>TRBJ1-6|TRBV28|.
CASSSGRNSPLHF
>TRBJ1-6|TRBV6-6|.
CASSYKVRQGPSPLHF
>TRBJ1-5|TRBV4-2|.
CASSQVRGEPQHF
>TRBJ1-4|TRBV7-8|.
CATSRGSATNEKLFF
>TRBJ2-5|TRBV7-2|.
CASSSTGTGVLETQYF
>TRBJ2-6|TRBV6-1|.
CASSAASGVGANVLTF
>TRBJ1-5|TRBV10-3|.
CAISESAGTQPQHF
>TRBJ2-3|TRBV10-3|.
CAISESTRLAGGPAVSTDTQYF
>TRBJ1-2|TRBV5-6|.
CASSLGGQPYYGYTF
>TRBJ2-6|TRBV5-1|.
CASSPGTGPLRANVLTF
>TRBJ2-2|TRBV5-6|.
CASSFAGTGELFF
>TRBJ2-7|TRBV10-1|.
CASSDSYEQYF
>TRBJ2-3|TRBV7-2|.
CASSFGGSRGLDTQYF
>TRBJ1-2|TRBV5-6|few
CASSHGTEGTHGYTF
>TRBJ2-1|TRBV5-1|.
CASSLDLGVGEQFF
>TRBJ1-1|TRBV9|.
CASSLARGGDTEAFF
>TRBJ1-1|TRBV18|.
CASSPQGLGTEAFF
>TRBJ1-5|TRBV18|.
CASSPFIQGAGRQPQHF
>TRBJ1-5|TRBV12-5|once
CASGPGQGKNQPQHF
>TRBJ1-5|TRBV7-2|.
CASSLVPRGQPQHF
>TRBJ1-1|TRBV9|.
CASSVDGLGKGIFF
>TRBJ1-2|TRBV5-6|.
CASSSYRQGVGYGYTF
>TRBJ2-7|TRBV27|.
CASSFTDSYEQYF
>TRBJ2-5|TRBV10-1|.
CASGDRETQYF
>TRBJ1-2|TRBV16|.
CASSQSTVQAYGYTF
>TRBJ1-1|TRBV19|.
CASSSVSVNTEAFF